Listed below are T cell receptor beta chains from one sample, sequenced in a study of blood T cell repertoires in COVID-19. The table came from immunoSEQ multiplex PCR; TCRdb's copy has only in-frame clones and leaves some out. The data show tens of thousands of clones, 75% to 90% seen once. The sequenced material came from peripheral blood. The receptors were sampled from a man between 60 and 75 years old with COVID-19, enrolled during active disease. CDR3s include the opening cysteine and the closing phenylalanine or tryptophan. D genes are given only for firm matches. The listing skips clone size in some rows; elsewhere it reads once, few, many or a size class.

v_call,clone_size,cdr3_length,d_call,j_call,cdr3_nt,cdr3_aa
TRBV7-9,NA,16,TRBD1,TRBJ1-1,TGTGCCAGCAGCTCTCCCCAGGGGGCAGGGACCCCTGAAGCTTTCTTT,CASSSPQGAGTPEAFF
TRBV5-4,NA,15,TRBD1,TRBJ2-1,TGTGCCAGCAGCGCCATGGACAGGGTGAAGGATGAGCAGTTCTTC,CASSAMDRVKDEQFF
TRBV2,once,14,TRBD2,TRBJ2-1,TGTGCCAGCACTACTAGCGGGGAGGGGAATGAGCAGTTCTTC,CASTTSGEGNEQFF
TRBV5-4,NA,16,TRBD2,TRBJ2-2,TGTGCCAGCAGCTTGGGGGACGGGAGGGCCACCGGGGAGCTGTTTTTT,CASSLGDGRATGELFF
TRBV7-6,NA,16,TRBD1,TRBJ1-4,TGTGCCAGCAGCCTCCGGGACAGGGGGCACGAGGAAAAACTGTTTTTT,CASSLRDRGHEEKLFF
TRBV12-3/TRBV12-4,NA,13,NA,TRBJ1-1,TGTGCCGGCCGTCGGGAAGGAGGCACTGAAGCTTTCTTT,CAGRREGGTEAFF
TRBV28,NA,16,TRBD1,TRBJ1-5,TGTGCCAGCACCTTAGCCGGGACAGGGACCAATCAGCCCCAGCATTTT,CASTLAGTGTNQPQHF
TRBV11-3,NA,17,NA,TRBJ2-7,TGTGCCAGCAGCCCGTATCCAGGAGGAATAGGCCCCTACGAGCAGTACTTC,CASSPYPGGIGPYEQYF
TRBV18,NA,17,TRBD2,TRBJ2-1,TGTGCCAGCTCCCCCCCAAGACTAGCGGTGAACTACAATGAGCAGTTCTTC,CASSPPRLAVNYNEQFF
TRBV9,NA,15,TRBD2,TRBJ2-5,TGTGCCAGCAGCGTAGGTGGGACTAGCGGGGAGACCCAGTACTTC,CASSVGGTSGETQYF
TRBV5-1,NA,14,TRBD2,TRBJ2-1,TGCGCCAGCAGCTTGGGCGGGAGCGGCAATGAGCAGTTCTTC,CASSLGGSGNEQFF
TRBV30,NA,14,NA,TRBJ2-1,TGTGCCTGGATAGGGGGATTATCCTACAATGAGCAGTTCTTC,CAWIGGLSYNEQFF
TRBV2,NA,14,TRBD2,TRBJ2-5,TGTGCCAGCAAACTAGCGGGAGGGCAGGAGACCCAGTACTTC,CASKLAGGQETQYF
TRBV5-4,NA,15,TRBD2,TRBJ2-5,TGTGCCAGCAGCTCCTTTAGCGGGAGGGCTGAGACCCAGTACTTC,CASSSFSGRAETQYF
TRBV19,NA,14,NA,TRBJ1-5,TGTGCCAGTAGTACGGGGACAAGCAATCAGCCCCAGCATTTT,CASSTGTSNQPQHF
TRBV6-2/TRBV6-3,NA,11,NA,TRBJ1-2,TGTGCCAGCAGTTATGGAGGTGGCTACACCTTC,CASSYGGGYTF
TRBV28,NA,16,NA,TRBJ2-5,TGTGCCAGCAGTTCCGCCCATGCCCTCCTGCGGGAGACCCAGTACTTC,CASSSAHALLRETQYF
TRBV27,NA,16,NA,TRBJ2-1,TGTGCCAGCAGTTTAGGTTGGCGGATTTCCTACAATGAGCAGTTCTTC,CASSLGWRISYNEQFF
TRBV27,NA,14,NA,TRBJ2-1,TGTGCCAGCAGTTTAGGGTCACTATTTAATGAGCAGTTCTTC,CASSLGSLFNEQFF
TRBV4-1,NA,16,TRBD2,TRBJ2-2,TGCGCCAGCAGCTCTCGACTAGCGGGAGACACCGGGGAGCTGTTTTTT,CASSSRLAGDTGELFF
TRBV7-9,NA,14,TRBD1,TRBJ1-5,TGTGCCACACAGGGGGTCGGACCAGGTCAGCCCCAGCATTTT,CATQGVGPGQPQHF
TRBV5-6,few,15,NA,TRBJ1-6,TGTGCCAGCAGTTTGGACCCTAGCACTTATTCACCCCTCCACTTT,CASSLDPSTYSPLHF
TRBV3-1/TRBV3-2,NA,15,NA,TRBJ1-4,TGTGCCAGCAGCCAAGATATGGCAGGGACATGGAAACTGTTTTTT,CASSQDMAGTWKLFF
TRBV25-1,NA,18,NA,TRBJ2-1,TGTGCCAGCAGTGAATTGGGGGGAGCGAAACCCTCCTACAATGAGCAGTTCTTC,CASSELGGAKPSYNEQFF
TRBV5-1,NA,14,NA,TRBJ1-2,TGCGCCAGCAGCTTAGACGGACAGAGCTATGGCTACACCTTC,CASSLDGQSYGYTF
TRBV5-1,NA,14,TRBD1,TRBJ1-4,TGCGCCAGCAGCTTGTCGACAGGGAATGAAAAACTGTTTTTT,CASSLSTGNEKLFF
TRBV6-4,NA,16,NA,TRBJ1-5,TGTGCCAGCAGTGACACGCAGTTATATAGCAATCAGCCCCAGCATTTT,CASSDTQLYSNQPQHF
TRBV3-1/TRBV3-2,once,13,NA,TRBJ2-1,TGTGCCAGCAGCCAAGCGCAGAACAATGAGCAGTTCTTC,CASSQAQNNEQFF
TRBV3-1/TRBV3-2,NA,14,TRBD1,TRBJ1-2,TGTGCCAGCAGCCAAGTGGACAGGGGGAAGGGCTACACCTTC,CASSQVDRGKGYTF
TRBV5-1,NA,13,TRBD1,TRBJ2-7,TGCGCCAGCAGCCCTTTGACAGGGGGCGAGCAGTACTTC,CASSPLTGGEQYF
TRBV6-5,few,13,NA,TRBJ1-6,TGTGCCAGCAGCCGCGGAGAGGGAAAACCCCTCCACTTT,CASSRGEGKPLHF
TRBV12-3/TRBV12-4,NA,13,NA,TRBJ1-1,TGTGCCAGCAGTCCAACGGGGAACACTGAAGCTTTCTTT,CASSPTGNTEAFF
TRBV5-1,NA,14,TRBD2,TRBJ2-7,TGCGCCAGCAGCTCGGGACTAGCGGTCTACGAGCAGTACTTC,CASSSGLAVYEQYF
TRBV11-3,NA,15,NA,TRBJ1-4,TGTGCCAGCAGCGCAGGGGAAGGTACTAATGAAAAACTGTTTTTT,CASSAGEGTNEKLFF